The 8 T cell receptor beta chains given below trace back to one sample, sequenced in a study of blood T cell repertoires in COVID-19. Sequencing was performed with immunoSEQ multiplex PCR; in TCRdb, only in-frame clones are kept and a portion is missing. The sample carries 250,000 or so clones, more than 80% recorded once. Sequencing input: peripheral blood. These receptors all stem from a human donor in a cohort sampled during active COVID-19.

The genes are TRBV25-1 and TRBJ1-1, with D maybe TRBD1 (6 bases). Trimming took 2 bases from V and 4 from J, leaving 17 bases between them. The CDR3 contains 16 residues. CDR1 MGHDK and CDR2 SYGVNS come from the germline V gene. For the CDR3, the DNA is TGTGCCAGCAGTGAAAAAGGCAGGGGTCGGGGCACTGAAGCTTTCTTT. Encoded protein: CASSEKGRGRGTEAFF.

The chain links TRBV5-4 to TRBJ2-3, with D possibly TRBD2 on 6 matching bases. Trimming shortened V by 2 bases and J by 0 bases, and 7 bases separated the two germline ends. Germline CDR1 reads SGHNT; CDR2 reads YYREEE (reference sequence). The length of the CDR3 is 14 residues. CDR3 region: CASSFGGSTDTQYF. For the CDR3, the DNA is TGTGCCAGCAGCTTCGGGGGAAGCACAGATACGCAGTATTTT.

A note on this clone: Other DNA variants within this sample encode the same CDR3. The genes are TRBV25-1 and TRBJ2-1, with TRBD1 matching 7 bases. The CDR3 length is 12 residues. V trimming: 4 bases; J trimming: 7 bases; junction bases outside the gene matches: 1. Germline assignment: CDR1 MGHDK and CDR2 SYGVNS. The CDR3 region has the DNA TGTGCCAGCAGTGGGACAGGAAATGAGCAGTTCTTC. Its translation: CASSGTGNEQFF.

The chain recombines TRBV25-1 with TRBJ2-7; 7 bases are shared with TRBD2. The CDR3 has 13 residues. Per germline, CDR1 MGHDK and CDR2 SYGVNS. J gave up 7 bases and V 5 bases, and 8 bases lay outside the gene matches. CDR3 protein: CASSRDYLGEQYF. The CDR3 DNA reads as TGTGCCAGCAGTAGGGACTACCTTGGGGAGCAGTACTTC.

In its sample, this clone was seen once. The chain recombines TRBV30 with TRBJ2-5; 12 bases align to TRBD2. The CDR3 is 14 amino acids. Trimming cost V 4 bases and J 4 bases; bases outside gene matches: 4. Germline CDR1 is GTSNPN and CDR2 is SVGIG (reference sequence). In DNA form, the CDR3 reads TGTGCCTGGAATCTAGCGGGGGGGCGAGAGACCCAGTACTTC. Translated: CAWNLAGGRETQYF.

The chain recombines TRBV14 with TRBJ2-7; 9 bases align to TRBD1. V was clipped by 3 bases and J by 2 bases; unmatched bases: 14. The germline gives CDR1 SGHDN, CDR2 FVKESK. The CDR3 spans 18 residues. The CDR3 region is CASSHTRTGTGRPYEQYF. The CDR3 DNA reads TGTGCCAGCAGCCACACCAGGACCGGGACAGGGAGACCCTACGAGCAGTACTTC.

The chain combines TRBV7-6 with TRBJ1-1; D call uncertain. The CDR3 totals 15 residues. V shed 1 base and J shed 4 bases, with 13 bases lying between them. CDR1 is SGHVS and CDR2 is FNYEAQ in the germline V gene. This CDR3 reads CASSLGADATTEAFF. The CDR3 DNA reads as TGTGCCAGCAGCTTAGGGGCAGACGCCACCACTGAAGCTTTCTTT.

This rearrangement joins TRBV19 to TRBJ1-1; 7 nucleotides align to TRBD1. Germline V gene sequence: CDR1 LNHDA, CDR2 SQIVND (reference sequence). V dropped 9 bases and J dropped 1; count of bases not matched to a gene: 11. The CDR3 runs to 15 residues. In DNA form, the CDR3 reads TGTGCCAGCAATACCGGGACAGAGAGGAACACTGAAGCTTTCTTT. The encoded protein is CASNTGTERNTEAFF. Variable domain in full (rest from reference TRBV19 and TRBJ1-1): DGGITQSPKYLFRKEGQNVTLSCEQNLNHDAMYWYRQDPGQGLRLIYYSQIVNDFQKGDIAEGYSVSREKKESFPLTVTSAQKNPTAFYLCASNTGTERNTEAFFGQGTRLTVV.